The next 20 T cell receptor beta chains were all read from a single sample in a study of CD8+ T cells in alopecia areata. Documented treatment: oral pan-JAK inhibitor, 5-10 mg twice daily. Sequencing used cDNA as its template, made by extracting RNA and reverse transcribing it. The table came from immunoSEQ multiplex PCR; TCRdb's copy has only in-frame clones and leaves some out. The data show about 280,000 clones, 58% seen once. The sequences come from CD4+ T cells sorted from blood, collected at week 24, from a patient treated with tofacitinib. The source is a human donor with alopecia areata.

The J gene is TRBJ1-1, the V gene TRBV5-1, with D tentatively TRBD1 (6 bases). The germline V and J ends were trimmed by 2 bases and 4 bases, with 12 bases remaining between them. CDR1 and CDR2 from the germline V gene are SGHRS and YFSETQ. The CDR3 extends over 14 amino acids. The CDR3 protein is CASSFRGGGTEAFF. In nucleotides, the CDR3 is TGCGCCAGCAGCTTCAGGGGTGGGGGCACTGAAGCTTTCTTT.

This clone was seen just once. The sample has other DNA sequences that encode this CDR3 too. The V and J genes are TRBV30 and TRBJ1-2, with a tentative D call TRBD1 (5 bases). The V end was cut by 0 bases, the J end by 6 bases, with 11 bases between. This CDR3 contains 13 residues. The germline V gene encodes CDR1 GTSNPN and CDR2 SVGIG (reference sequence). DNA for the CDR3: TGTGCCTGGAGTGTACTGAGGGGAGATGGCTACACCTTC. This gives the protein CAWSVLRGDGYTF.

The V call is TRBV28, the J call TRBJ2-4; D is possibly TRBD1 or TRBD2 (7 bases each). Germline V CDR1 and CDR2: MDHEN, SYDVKM. The V gene lost 8 bases and the J gene lost 2 bases, with 16 bases spanning the gap. The CDR3 contains 15 residues. The CDR3 loop is CASYPGGATKNIQYF. The CDR3 DNA sequence: TGTGCCAGCTACCCAGGGGGGGCCACCAAAAACATTCAGTACTTC.

The chain is built from TRBV4-1 and TRBJ2-5; D is possibly TRBD2 (6 bases). The germline V and J ends were trimmed by 8 bases and 2 bases, with 21 bases remaining between them. This CDR3 contains 16 residues. Germline CDR1 reads MGHRA; CDR2 reads YSYEKL. CDR3 sequence: CASALYTRDWQETQYF. The CDR3 nucleotides read TGCGCCAGCGCTCTCTACACTCGGGACTGGCAAGAGACCCAGTACTTC.

The chain recombines TRBV4-3 with TRBJ2-5; D is unclear. Germline CDR1 LGHNA, CDR2 YSLEER. The V and J ends lost 0 bases and 4 bases respectively, with 6 bases between them. The CDR3 has 13 amino acids. CDR3 region: CASSQDIGETQYF. CDR3 nucleotides: TGCGCCAGCAGCCAAGACATCGGAGAGACCCAGTACTTC.

The chain combines TRBV29-1 with TRBJ2-7; the D call may be TRBD1 or TRBD2 (5 bases each). CDR1 is SQVTM and CDR2 is ANQGSEA in the germline V gene. The CDR3 has 14 residues. V was pared by 0 bases and J by 2 bases, with 11 bases between. CDR3 nucleotide sequence: TGCAGCGTTGAAGAGGAGGACACCGCCTACGAGCAGTACTTC. This sequence encodes CSVEEEDTAYEQYF.

This clone has just a few counts. This sequence joins TRBV19 and TRBJ2-3, with D unresolved. The germline V gene has CDR1 LNHDA and CDR2 SQIVND (reference sequence). The CDR3 runs 13 residues. Trimming left V 5 bases short and J 5 bases short, with 11 bases between. The CDR3: CASSASTEDTQYF. In nucleotides, the CDR3 is TGTGCCAGTAGTGCCTCGACCGAAGATACGCAGTATTTT.

This clone was detected a few times. This chain uses TRBV5-1 with TRBJ1-1, with D uncertain. CDR1 and CDR2 (germline): SGHRS, YFSETQ. V lost 0 bases to trimming and J lost 3 bases, with 9 bases between them. The CDR3 extends over 14 amino acids. Here the CDR3 reads CASSLGRLDTEAFF. Here the CDR3 DNA reads TGCGCCAGCAGCTTGGGCAGGCTGGACACTGAAGCTTTCTTT.

The rearrangement uses TRBV18 and TRBJ2-1; D is unclear. Per germline, CDR1 KGHSH and CDR2 LQKENI. V lost 2 bases, J lost 0 bases, and 8 bases lay in between. The CDR3 runs to 15 residues. The CDR3 reads CASSPYTSSYNEQFF. As DNA, the CDR3 is TGTGCCAGCTCACCATACACCTCCTCCTACAATGAGCAGTTCTTC.

CDR3 in amino acids: CASSLTDTYGYTF. Here the CDR3 DNA reads TGTGCCAGCAGTTTAACGGACACCTATGGCTACACCTTC. This chain links TRBV28 with TRBJ1-2, with a tentative D call TRBD1 (5 bases). Trimming removed 2 bases at V and 4 bases at J, with 8 bases between. The CDR3 runs 13 residues. Germline CDR1 MDHEN, CDR2 SYDVKM.

This clone has just one count. The chain carries TRBV29-1 and TRBJ2-1; tentatively, D is TRBD2 (5 bases). The CDR3 is 12 amino acids. Germline CDR1 and CDR2: SQVTM and ANQGSEA. The V end lost 7 bases, the J end lost 7 bases, and 14 bases lay between the germline ends. The CDR3 spells CSAASPGNEQFF. The CDR3 nucleotides are TGCAGCGCCGCATCCCCGGGGAATGAGCAGTTCTTC.

This chain connects TRBV29-1 to TRBJ1-1; tentatively, D is TRBD1 (5 bases). Germline CDR1 is SQVTM and CDR2 is ANQGSEA. The CDR3 contains 14 residues. Deletions cut 2 bases from V and 0 bases from J, with 10 bases between. DNA for the CDR3: TGCAGCGTTGAACTACACAGGTTGAACACTGAAGCTTTCTTT. Its protein is CSVELHRLNTEAFF.

CDR3 in amino acids: CASSDHPRTANYGYTF. DNA for the CDR3: TGTGCCAGCAGCGATCACCCCCGGACAGCTAACTATGGCTACACCTTC. The V call is TRBV7-2, the J call TRBJ1-2; D is perhaps TRBD1 (6 bases). Between the trimmed V and J ends, which lost 5 bases and 0 bases, there was a span of 16 bases. This CDR3 comprises 16 residues. Germline V gives CDR1 SGHTA, CDR2 FQGNSA.

This chain connects TRBV5-4 to TRBJ2-2; 7 bases match TRBD1. Trimming removed 4 bases from V and 2 bases from J; junction bases left unmatched: 11. Germline CDR1 is SGHNT and CDR2 is YYREEE (reference sequence). CDR3 size: 17 residues. For the CDR3, the DNA is TGTGCCAGCAGCGTCTACAAGGGGGCTAGTAACACCGGGGAGCTGTTTTTT. Protein: CASSVYKGASNTGELFF.

The CDR3 DNA sequence: TGCAGCGCTCTCTTAGGCGGCTACACCTTC. This codes for CSALLGGYTF. The rearrangement uses TRBV29-1 and TRBJ1-2; the D is unclear. Germline V gene data show CDR1 as SQVTM and CDR2 as ANQGSEA. The CDR3 is made up of 10 amino acids. V lost 7 bases to trimming and J lost 8 bases, with 11 bases between them.

In this sample, this clone turned up once. CDR3 sequence reads: CASSLQVGTRGYTF. The DNA for the CDR3 is TGTGCCAGCAGTTTACAGGTCGGGACCCGCGGCTACACCTTC. The V and J genes are TRBV28 and TRBJ1-2; D perhaps matches TRBD1 (5 bases). This CDR3 has 14 residues. The V end lost 2 bases, the J end lost 8 bases, and 15 bases lay between the germline ends. The germline V gene encodes CDR1 MDHEN and CDR2 SYDVKM.

The chain recombines TRBV27 with TRBJ2-7, with D maybe TRBD1 (6 bases). Germline lookup yields CDR1 MNHEY and CDR2 SMNVEV (reference sequence). The CDR3 spans 14 residues. Trimming stripped 6 bases from V and 5 bases from J, with 17 bases between. The CDR3 region is CASSVGHRKDEQYF. The CDR3 DNA sequence: TGTGCCAGCAGCGTGGGACACCGTAAGGACGAGCAGTACTTC.

The chain joins TRBV14 to TRBJ1-2; the D is unclear. Trimming pared 3 bases from V and 7 bases from J, leaving 9 bases between. CDR1 and CDR2 from the germline V gene are SGHDN and FVKESK. The CDR3 extends over 12 amino acids. CDR3 in DNA: TGTGCCAGCAGCCAGTCAATAAGTGGCTACACCTTC. Protein product: CASSQSISGYTF.

The V call is TRBV29-1, the J call TRBJ2-2; TRBD1 matches at 7 bases. Trimming cost V 3 bases and J 7 bases; bases outside gene matches: 8. CDR1 SQVTM and CDR2 ANQGSEA come from the germline V gene. This CDR3 comprises 14 residues. For the CDR3, the DNA is TGCAGCGTTGACCCGACAGGGCTCGGCGGGGAGCTGTTTTTT. Translated: CSVDPTGLGGELFF.

This chain joins TRBV30 and TRBJ1-4; 7 nucleotides match TRBD1. This CDR3 contains 14 residues. The V segment lost 1 base and the J segment 8 bases; nucleotides outside the gene matches: 7. Germline CDR1 is GTSNPN and CDR2 is SVGIG (reference sequence). CDR3 in amino acids: CAWSETGRGEKLFF. The CDR3 DNA reads TGTGCCTGGAGTGAGACAGGGCGAGGGGAAAAACTGTTTTTT.